The 17 T cell receptor beta chains below were found in one sample sequenced in a study of blood T cell repertoires in COVID-19 (dated by TCRdb to about 2020). Library construction relied on the immunoSEQ multiplex PCR assay. TCRdb holds this immuneACCESS table with in-frame rearrangements only. Some clones are missing; in checked studies, unresolved V genes explain under half, and the rest has no known cause. This sample lists 70,000 or so clones; 70% to 90% were detected once. The ten largest make up 4.1% of the sample. Material for sequencing was peripheral blood. The receptors were gathered from a man aged 50-59 years with acute or convalescent COVID-19.

The gene calls are TRBV29-1 and TRBJ2-1; 11 bases fit TRBD2. Germline values: CDR1 SQVTM, CDR2 ANQGSEA. This CDR3 region has 17 residues. V trimming: 3 bases; J trimming: 0 bases; junction bases outside the gene matches: 7. CDR3 sequence: CSVEGLADSSSYNEQFF. CDR3 coding DNA: TGCAGCGTTGAGGGACTAGCGGATTCAAGCTCCTACAATGAGCAGTTCTTC.

This clone has a handful of counts. This chain uses TRBV4-1 with TRBJ2-3; 10 positions match TRBD2. Germline V CDR1 and CDR2: MGHRA, YSYEKL. CDR3 length equals 15 residues. Trimming removed 5 bases from V and 5 bases from J; junction bases left unmatched: 7. The DNA for the CDR3 is TGCGCCAGCAGCATTTTTAGCGGGAGGATAGATACGCAGTATTTT. Its protein product is CASSIFSGRIDTQYF.

This chain connects TRBV19 to TRBJ1-4, with D possibly TRBD1 on 6 matching bases. V lost 5 bases, J lost 0 bases, and 10 bases lay in between. Germline lookup yields CDR1 LNHDA and CDR2 SQIVND (reference sequence). The CDR3 has 15 residues. The CDR3 sequence is CASSPWTATNEKLFF. In DNA form, the CDR3 reads TGTGCCAGTAGTCCCTGGACAGCAACTAATGAAAAACTGTTTTTT.

The chain links TRBV6-1 to TRBJ2-3; 10 bases match TRBD2. V lost 2 bases to trimming and J lost 6 bases; unmatched junction nucleotides: 8. The germline CDR1 and CDR2 sequences are MNHNS and SASEGT. This CDR3 is built from 16 residues. CDR3 residues: CASSELKLAGRDTQYF. CDR3 nucleotides: TGTGCCAGCAGTGAATTGAAACTAGCGGGGAGGGATACGCAGTATTTT.

This clone was observed a handful of times. This specimen includes other DNA sequences encoding the same CDR3. This chain links TRBV2 with TRBJ1-4; 7 bases line up with TRBD1. Germline trimming cut 2 bases from V and 3 bases from J; bases unmatched to any gene: 3. Per germline, CDR1 SNHLY and CDR2 FYNNEI. This CDR3 has 15 amino acids. CDR3 loop: CASSENRGANEKLFF. The CDR3 DNA sequence: TGTGCCAGCAGTGAAAACAGGGGCGCTAATGAAAAACTGTTTTTT.

The rearrangement links TRBV19 to TRBJ1-4; D is unresolved. V was clipped by 3 bases and J by 8 bases, with 10 bases between them. The CDR3 length is 13 residues. Germline CDR1 reads LNHDA; CDR2 reads SQIVND (reference sequence). The CDR3 loop is CASSIGRGEKLFF. Written as DNA, the CDR3 is TGTGCCAGTAGTATTGGGCGGGGAGAAAAACTGTTTTTT.

This clone is a singleton in its sample. The J gene is TRBJ2-7, the V gene TRBV30; perhaps TRBD2 as D (6 bases). Looked up from germline, CDR1 is GTSNPN and CDR2 is SVGIG (reference sequence). The CDR3 covers 17 residues. Trimming stripped 1 base from V and 8 bases from J, with 27 bases between. In nucleotides, the CDR3 is TGTGCCTGGAGTGGGGGACTTGAGGTTACCGCGTATCCCCAGCAGTACTTC. Its protein is CAWSGGLEVTAYPQQYF.

Remarks on this clone: The same CDR3 is also encoded by other DNA sequences in this sample. V and J are TRBV2 and TRBJ2-1; TRBD2 matches at 10 bases. The V and J ends lost 4 bases and 4 bases, in that order; junction bases with no gene match: 1. CDR1 and CDR2 from the germline V gene are SNHLY and FYNNEI. The CDR3 loop spans 14 amino acids. This CDR3 reads CASSASGSYNEQFF. CDR3 DNA: TGTGCCAGCAGTGCTAGCGGGAGTTACAATGAGCAGTTCTTC.

The sample holds a few counts of this clone. The genes are TRBV6-5 and TRBJ1-6, with TRBD1 matching 9 bases. After removal of 2 bases from V and 4 bases from J, the junction contained 0 bases not matched to a gene. This CDR3 contains 15 residues. Germline lookup yields CDR1 MNHEY and CDR2 SVGAGI. CDR3 residues: CASSYGQGYNSPLHF. CDR3 coding DNA: TGTGCCAGCAGTTACGGACAGGGGTATAATTCACCCCTCCACTTT.

The rearrangement links TRBV19 to TRBJ1-2; D gene unclear. Germline values: CDR1 LNHDA, CDR2 SQIVND (reference sequence). There are 14 residues in the CDR3. V lost 1 base and J lost 8, with 14 bases in between. CDR3: CASSIGVQTRGYTF. CDR3 nucleotides: TGTGCCAGTAGTATAGGGGTCCAAACGAGGGGCTACACCTTC.

The chain carries TRBV25-1 and TRBJ2-2; 10 positions agree with TRBD2. Trimming cost V 6 bases and J 2 bases; bases outside gene matches: 3. This CDR3 contains 15 residues. CDR1 and CDR2 (germline): MGHDK, SYGVNS. DNA for the CDR3: TGTGCCAGCAGGCGGACTAGCGGTAACACCGGGGAGCTGTTTTTT. Translated, it gives CASRRTSGNTGELFF.

This chain uses TRBV2 with TRBJ2-7, with D possibly being TRBD2 (6 bases). The CDR3 spans 13 residues. CDR1 and CDR2 from the germline V gene are SNHLY and FYNNEI. The germline V and J ends were trimmed by 7 bases and 3 bases, with 13 bases remaining between them. As DNA, the CDR3 is TGTGCCAGCACCGGGGGTTTAGGCTACGAGCAGTACTTC. This gives the protein CASTGGLGYEQYF. Based on the CDR3 plus reference TRBV2 and TRBJ2-7, the full variable domain is EPEVTQTPSHQVTQMGQEVILRCVPISNHLYFYWYRQILGQKVEFLVSFYNNEISEKSEIFDDQFSVERPDGSNFTLKIRSTKLEDSAMYFCASTGGLGYEQYFGPGTRLTVT.

The genes are TRBV12-5 and TRBJ2-3; possible D gene TRBD1, 7 bases. The CDR3 contains 17 residues. The V end was cut by 2 bases, the J end by 3 bases, with 18 bases between. Germline lookup yields CDR1 LGHNT and CDR2 FRNRAP. This CDR3 is CASGLSYLAGGTDTQYF. The CDR3 bases are TGTGCTAGTGGTTTGTCGTACCTGGCAGGGGGGACAGATACGCAGTATTTT.

DNA of the CDR3: TGTGCCATCAGTGAAGGGACAGGGATGCCCAAAAACATTCAGTACTTC. Its translation: CAISEGTGMPKNIQYF. The chain links TRBV10-3 to TRBJ2-4, with TRBD1 matching over 9 bases. Germline V lookup: CDR1 ENHRY, CDR2 SYGVKD. V gave up 3 bases and J gave up 2 bases; unmatched junction bases: 5. There are 16 residues in the CDR3.

The rearrangement joins TRBV19 to TRBJ1-6; weak D call: TRBD1 (5 bases). The germline gives CDR1 LNHDA, CDR2 SQIVND (reference sequence). This CDR3 is 15 amino acids long. V lost 8 bases and J lost 5, with 16 bases in between. In DNA, the CDR3 is TGTGCCAGTTGTGACAGAATGGGTCATAATTCACCCCTCCACTTT. It specifies CASCDRMGHNSPLHF. Full variable domain (outside the CDR3, taken from reference TRBV19 and TRBJ1-6): DGGITQSPKYLFRKEGQNVTLSCEQNLNHDAMYWYRQDPGQGLRLIYYSQIVNDFQKGDIAEGYSVSREKKESFPLTVTSAQKNPTAFYLCASCDRMGHNSPLHFGNGTRLTVT.

The rearrangement joins TRBV12-3 or TRBV12-4 to TRBJ2-7; D is perhaps TRBD1 (6 bases). The CDR3 totals 13 residues. V was clipped by 6 bases and J by 5 bases, with 14 bases between them. The CDR3 sequence is CASSRKQGDEQYF. The CDR3 DNA reads as TGTGCCAGCAGCCGGAAACAGGGTGACGAGCAGTACTTC.

The V gene is TRBV27, the J gene TRBJ1-4, with D possibly TRBD1 on 6 matching bases. The CDR3 sequence is 16 residues long. Trimming stripped 3 bases from V and 4 bases from J, with 15 bases between. Germline V lookup: CDR1 MNHEY, CDR2 SMNVEV (reference sequence). CDR3 in DNA: TGTGCCAGCAGTTTTCAGGGGACCCGCAATAATGAAAAACTGTTTTTT. Its protein is CASSFQGTRNNEKLFF.